This T cell receptor beta chain was recovered during a study of blood T cell repertoires in COVID-19. The length of the CDR3 is 12 residues. Trimming left V 4 bases short and J 4 bases short, with 7 bases between. Germline CDR1 is SGHDN and CDR2 is FVKESK. Original analysis: Quantification of nucleated cells was approximated via reference gene primer amplification. The protocol was immunoSEQ multiplex PCR, while the TCRdb copy is restricted to in-frame clones and leaves out a portion. The V and J calls and clone size are taken from that table; D and trimming were inferred from the DNA. The data contain hundreds of thousands of clones, around 89% of them singletons.

The TCR originated in a young woman with acute or convalescent COVID-19. The rearrangement uses TRBV14 and TRBJ2-5; no clear D. The sample taken for sequencing was peripheral blood. Here the CDR3 reads CASSRLRETQYF. The CDR3, as DNA: TGTGCCAGCAGCCGTCTTCGAGAGACCCAGTACTTC.